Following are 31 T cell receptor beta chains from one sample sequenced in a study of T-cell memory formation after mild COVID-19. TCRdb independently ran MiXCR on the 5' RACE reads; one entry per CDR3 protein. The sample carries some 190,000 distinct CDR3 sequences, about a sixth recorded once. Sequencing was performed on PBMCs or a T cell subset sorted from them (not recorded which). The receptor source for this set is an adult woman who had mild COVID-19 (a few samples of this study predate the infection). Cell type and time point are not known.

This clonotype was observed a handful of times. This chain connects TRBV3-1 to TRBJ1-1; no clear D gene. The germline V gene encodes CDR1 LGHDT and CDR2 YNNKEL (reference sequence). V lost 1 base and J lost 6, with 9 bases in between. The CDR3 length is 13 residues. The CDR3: CASSQVGSAEAFF. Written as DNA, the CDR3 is TGTGCCAGCAGCCAAGTTGGGTCCGCTGAAGCTTTCTTT. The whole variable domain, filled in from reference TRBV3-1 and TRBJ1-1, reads DTAVSQTPKYLVTQMGNDKSIKCEQNLGHDTMYWYKQDSKKFLKIMFSYNNKELIINETVPNRFSPKSPDKAHLNLHINSLELGDSAVYFCASSQVGSAEAFFGQGTRLTVV.

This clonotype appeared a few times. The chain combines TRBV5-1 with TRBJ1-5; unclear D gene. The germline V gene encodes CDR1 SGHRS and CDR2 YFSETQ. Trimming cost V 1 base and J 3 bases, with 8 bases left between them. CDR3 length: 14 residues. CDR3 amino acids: CASSLSGDNQPQHF. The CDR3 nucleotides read TGCGCCAGCAGCTTGTCCGGGGACAATCAGCCCCAGCATTTT.

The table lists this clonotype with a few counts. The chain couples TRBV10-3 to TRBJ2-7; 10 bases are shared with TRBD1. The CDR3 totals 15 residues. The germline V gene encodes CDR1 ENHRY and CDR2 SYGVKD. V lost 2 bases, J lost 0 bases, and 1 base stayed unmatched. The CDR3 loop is CAISERDRGSYEQYF. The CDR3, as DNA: TGTGCCATCAGTGAGCGGGACAGGGGCTCCTACGAGCAGTACTTC.

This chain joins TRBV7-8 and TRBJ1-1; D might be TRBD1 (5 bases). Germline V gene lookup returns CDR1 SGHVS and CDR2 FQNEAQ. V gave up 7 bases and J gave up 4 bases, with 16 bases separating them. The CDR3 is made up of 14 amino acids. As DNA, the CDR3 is TGTGCCAGCACCGCAGGGAGTTGGGCCACTGAAGCTTTCTTT. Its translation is CASTAGSWATEAFF. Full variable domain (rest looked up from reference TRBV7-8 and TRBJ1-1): GAGVSQSPRYKVAKRGQDVALRCDPISGHVSLFWYQQALGQGPEFLTYFQNEAQLDKSGLPSDRFFAERPEGSVSTLKIQRTQQEDSAVYLCASTAGSWATEAFFGQGTRLTVV.

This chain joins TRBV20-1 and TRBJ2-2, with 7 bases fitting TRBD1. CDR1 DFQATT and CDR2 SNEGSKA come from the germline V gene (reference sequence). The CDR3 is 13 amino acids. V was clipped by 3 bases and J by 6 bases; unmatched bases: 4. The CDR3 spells CSASTTGPGELFF. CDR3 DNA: TGCAGTGCTAGTACGACAGGGCCCGGGGAGCTGTTTTTT.

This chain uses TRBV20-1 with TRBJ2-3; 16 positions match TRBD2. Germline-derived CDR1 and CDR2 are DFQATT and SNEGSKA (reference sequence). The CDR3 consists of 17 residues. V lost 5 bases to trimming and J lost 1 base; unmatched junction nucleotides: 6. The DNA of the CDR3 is TGCAGTGCTCCGGGACTAGCGGGGGGGCCGGGCACAGATACGCAGTATTTT. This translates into CSAPGLAGGPGTDTQYF.

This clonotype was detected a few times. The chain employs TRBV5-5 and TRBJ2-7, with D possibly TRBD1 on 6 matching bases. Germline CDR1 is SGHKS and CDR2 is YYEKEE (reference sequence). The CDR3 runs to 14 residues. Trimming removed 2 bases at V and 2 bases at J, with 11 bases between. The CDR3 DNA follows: TGTGCCAGCAGCTTTACGACAGGCCCCTACGAGCAGTACTTC. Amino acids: CASSFTTGPYEQYF.

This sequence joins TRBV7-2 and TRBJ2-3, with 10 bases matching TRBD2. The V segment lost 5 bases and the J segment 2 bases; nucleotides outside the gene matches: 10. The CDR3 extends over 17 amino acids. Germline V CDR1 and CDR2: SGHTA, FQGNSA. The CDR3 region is CASSPRRSGGATDTQYF. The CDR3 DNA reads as TGTGCCAGCAGCCCTCGGAGGAGCGGGGGGGCCACAGATACGCAGTATTTT.

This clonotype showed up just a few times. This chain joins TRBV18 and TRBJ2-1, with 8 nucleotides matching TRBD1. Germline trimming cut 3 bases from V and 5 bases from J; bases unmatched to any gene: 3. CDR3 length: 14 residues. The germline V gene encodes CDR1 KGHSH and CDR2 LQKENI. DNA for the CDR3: TGTGCCAGCTCACCGGGACAGGAGAACAATGAGCAGTTCTTC. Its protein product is CASSPGQENNEQFF.

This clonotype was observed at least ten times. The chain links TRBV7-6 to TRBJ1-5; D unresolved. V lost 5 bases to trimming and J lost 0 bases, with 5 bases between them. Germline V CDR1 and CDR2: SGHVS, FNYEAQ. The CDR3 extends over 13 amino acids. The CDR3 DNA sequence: TGTGCCAGCAGCAGGGATAGCAATCAGCCCCAGCATTTT. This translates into CASSRDSNQPQHF.

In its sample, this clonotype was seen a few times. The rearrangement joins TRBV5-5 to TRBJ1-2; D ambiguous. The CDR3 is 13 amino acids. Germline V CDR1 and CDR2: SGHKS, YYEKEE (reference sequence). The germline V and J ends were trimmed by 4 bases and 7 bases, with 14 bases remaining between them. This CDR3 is CASSVDRLIGYTF. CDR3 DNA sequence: TGTGCCAGCAGCGTGGACCGTCTTATTGGCTACACCTTC.

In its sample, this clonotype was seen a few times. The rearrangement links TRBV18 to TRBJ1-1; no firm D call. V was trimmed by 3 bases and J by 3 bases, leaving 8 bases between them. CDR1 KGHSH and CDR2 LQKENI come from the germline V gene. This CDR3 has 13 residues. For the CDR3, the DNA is TGTGCCAGCTCACCCTGGGAGGACACTGAAGCTTTCTTT. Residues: CASSPWEDTEAFF.

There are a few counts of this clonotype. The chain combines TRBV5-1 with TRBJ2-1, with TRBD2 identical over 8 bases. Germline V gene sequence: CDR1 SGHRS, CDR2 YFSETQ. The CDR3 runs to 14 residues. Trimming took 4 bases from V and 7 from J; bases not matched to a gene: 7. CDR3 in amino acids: CASSVAGGYNEQFF. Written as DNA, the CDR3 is TGCGCCAGCAGCGTGGCGGGGGGCTATAATGAGCAGTTCTTC.

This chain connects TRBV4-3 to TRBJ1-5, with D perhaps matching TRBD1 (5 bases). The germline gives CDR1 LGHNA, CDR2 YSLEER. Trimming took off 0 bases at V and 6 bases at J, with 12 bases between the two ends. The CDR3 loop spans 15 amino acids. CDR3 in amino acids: CASSQERRGFQPQHF. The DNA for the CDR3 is TGCGCCAGCAGCCAAGAGCGAAGGGGATTTCAGCCCCAGCATTTT.

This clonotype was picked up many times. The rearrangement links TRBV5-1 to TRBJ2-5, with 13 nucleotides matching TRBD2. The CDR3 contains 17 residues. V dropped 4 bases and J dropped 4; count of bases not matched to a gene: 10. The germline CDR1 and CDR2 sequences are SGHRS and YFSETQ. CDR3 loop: CASSLWTSGGGRETQYF. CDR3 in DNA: TGCGCCAGCAGCCTATGGACTAGCGGGGGTGGAAGAGAGACCCAGTACTTC.

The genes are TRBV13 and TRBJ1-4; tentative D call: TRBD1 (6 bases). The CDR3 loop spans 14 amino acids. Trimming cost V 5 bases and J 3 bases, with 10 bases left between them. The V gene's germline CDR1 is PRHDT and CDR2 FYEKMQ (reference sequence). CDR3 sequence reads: CASSPDRSNEKLFF. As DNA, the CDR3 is TGTGCCAGCAGCCCCGACAGGTCTAATGAAAAACTGTTTTTT. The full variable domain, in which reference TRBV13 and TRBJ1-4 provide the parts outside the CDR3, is AAGVIQSPRHLIKEKRETATLKCYPIPRHDTVYWYQQGPGQDPQFLISFYEKMQSDKGSIPDRFSAQQFSDYHSELNMSSLELGDSALYFCASSPDRSNEKLFFGSGTQLSVL.

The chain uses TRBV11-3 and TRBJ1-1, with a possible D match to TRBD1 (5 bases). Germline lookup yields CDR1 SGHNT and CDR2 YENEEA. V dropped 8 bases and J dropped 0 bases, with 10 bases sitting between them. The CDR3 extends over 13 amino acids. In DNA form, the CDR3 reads TGTGCCAGCGAGACAGTCATGAACACTGAAGCTTTCTTT. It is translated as CASETVMNTEAFF.

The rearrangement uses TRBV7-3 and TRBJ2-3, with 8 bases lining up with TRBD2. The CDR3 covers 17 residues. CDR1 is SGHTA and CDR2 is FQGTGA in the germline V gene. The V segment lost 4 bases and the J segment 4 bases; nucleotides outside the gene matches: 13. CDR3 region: CASSSQARGLGADTQYF. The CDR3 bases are TGTGCCAGCAGCTCCCAGGCGCGGGGACTAGGGGCAGATACGCAGTATTTT.

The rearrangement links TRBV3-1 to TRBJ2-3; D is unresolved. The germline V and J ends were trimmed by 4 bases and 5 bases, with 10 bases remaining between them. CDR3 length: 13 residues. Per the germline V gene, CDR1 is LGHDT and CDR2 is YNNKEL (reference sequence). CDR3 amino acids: CASSPRRRDTQYF. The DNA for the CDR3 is TGTGCCAGCAGCCCCCGCCGGCGAGATACGCAGTATTTT.

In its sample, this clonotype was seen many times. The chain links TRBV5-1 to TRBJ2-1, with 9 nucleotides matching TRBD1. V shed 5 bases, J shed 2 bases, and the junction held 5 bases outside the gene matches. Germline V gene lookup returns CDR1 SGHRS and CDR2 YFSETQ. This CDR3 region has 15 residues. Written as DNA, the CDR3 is TGCGCCAGCAGACCGGGACAGGGTACCTACAATGAGCAGTTCTTC. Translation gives CASRPGQGTYNEQFF. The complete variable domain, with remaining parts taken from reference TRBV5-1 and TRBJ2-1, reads KAGVTQTPRYLIKTRGQQVTLSCSPISGHRSVSWYQQTPGQGLQFLFEYFSETQRNKGNFPGRFSGRQFSNSRSEMNVSTLELGDSALYLCASRPGQGTYNEQFFGPGTRLTVL.

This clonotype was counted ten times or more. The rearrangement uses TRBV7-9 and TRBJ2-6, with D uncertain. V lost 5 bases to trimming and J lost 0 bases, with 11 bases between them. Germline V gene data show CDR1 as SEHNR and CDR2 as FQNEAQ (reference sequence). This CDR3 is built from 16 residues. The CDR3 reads CASSLARPSGANVLTF. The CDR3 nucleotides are TGTGCCAGCAGCCTCGCCAGGCCCTCTGGGGCCAACGTCCTGACTTTC.

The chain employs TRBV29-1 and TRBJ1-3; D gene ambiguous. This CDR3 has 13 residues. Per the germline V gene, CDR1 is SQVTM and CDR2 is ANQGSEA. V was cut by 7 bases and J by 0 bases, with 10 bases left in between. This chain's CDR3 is CSAGRDSGNTIYF. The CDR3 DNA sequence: TGCAGCGCTGGACGGGACTCTGGAAACACCATATATTTT.

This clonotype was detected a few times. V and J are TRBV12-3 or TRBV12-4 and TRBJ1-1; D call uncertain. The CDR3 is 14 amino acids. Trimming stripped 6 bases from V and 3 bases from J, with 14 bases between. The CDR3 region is CASSPAGSYTEAFF. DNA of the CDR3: TGTGCCAGCAGCCCGGCGGGGTCCTACACTGAAGCTTTCTTT.

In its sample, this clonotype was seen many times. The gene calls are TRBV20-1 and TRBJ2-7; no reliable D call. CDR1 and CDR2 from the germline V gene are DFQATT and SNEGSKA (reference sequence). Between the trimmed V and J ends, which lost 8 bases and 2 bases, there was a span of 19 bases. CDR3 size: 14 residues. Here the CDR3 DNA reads TGCAGTCCGGCCAATATGGGCACAACCTACGAGCAGTACTTC. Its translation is CSPANMGTTYEQYF.

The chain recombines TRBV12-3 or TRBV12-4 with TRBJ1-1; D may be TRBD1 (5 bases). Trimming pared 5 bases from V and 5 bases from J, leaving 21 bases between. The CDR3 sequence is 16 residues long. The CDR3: CASSKLSTAPMTEAFF. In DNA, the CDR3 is TGTGCCAGCAGTAAACTGTCGACAGCTCCAATGACTGAAGCTTTCTTT.

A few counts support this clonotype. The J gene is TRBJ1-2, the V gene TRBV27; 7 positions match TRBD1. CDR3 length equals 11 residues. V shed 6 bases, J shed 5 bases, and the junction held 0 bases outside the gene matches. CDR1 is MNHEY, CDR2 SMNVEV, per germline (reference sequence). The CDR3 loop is CASRGQYGYTF. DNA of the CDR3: TGTGCCAGCAGGGGACAGTATGGCTACACCTTC.

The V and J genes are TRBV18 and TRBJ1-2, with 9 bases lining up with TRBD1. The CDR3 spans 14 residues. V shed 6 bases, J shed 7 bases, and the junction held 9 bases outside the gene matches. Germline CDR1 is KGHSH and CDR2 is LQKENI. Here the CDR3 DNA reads TGTGCCAGCTCCCGAGGAGGGACAGGGAGTGGCTACACCTTC. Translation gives CASSRGGTGSGYTF.

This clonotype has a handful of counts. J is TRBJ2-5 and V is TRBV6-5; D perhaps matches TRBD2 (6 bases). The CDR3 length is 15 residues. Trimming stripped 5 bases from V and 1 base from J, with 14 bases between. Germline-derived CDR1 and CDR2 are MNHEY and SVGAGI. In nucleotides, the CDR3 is TGTGCCAGCAGTGCCTTCTTTAGCGGCCAAGAGACCCAGTACTTC. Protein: CASSAFFSGQETQYF.

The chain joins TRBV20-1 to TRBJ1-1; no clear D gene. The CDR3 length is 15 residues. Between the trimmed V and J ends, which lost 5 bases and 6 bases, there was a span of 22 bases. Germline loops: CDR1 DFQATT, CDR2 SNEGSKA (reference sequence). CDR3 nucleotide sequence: TGCAGTGCTCGAGTTGTATCGGCAACGATCGCTGAAGCTTTCTTT. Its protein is CSARVVSATIAEAFF.

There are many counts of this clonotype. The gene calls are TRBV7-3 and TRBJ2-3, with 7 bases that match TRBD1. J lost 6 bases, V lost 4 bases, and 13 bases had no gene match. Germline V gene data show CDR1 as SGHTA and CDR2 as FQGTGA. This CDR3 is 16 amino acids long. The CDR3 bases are TGTGCCAGCAGCTGGACCGGGACAGTAGGGACCGATACGCAGTATTTT. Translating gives CASSWTGTVGTDTQYF.

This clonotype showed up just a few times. CDR3 sequence: CASSLILSSGRALEQFF. The DNA for the CDR3 is TGTGCCAGCAGCTTGATCCTGTCTAGCGGGAGGGCTCTGGAGCAGTTCTTC. The chain is built from TRBV5-5 and TRBJ2-1; 12 positions match TRBD2. The J segment lost 10 bases and the V segment lost 1 base, leaving 12 bases of the junction unmatched. CDR1 and CDR2 (germline): SGHKS, YYEKEE (reference sequence). The CDR3 runs to 17 residues.